The text below deals with one T cell receptor (beta chain). Its antigen is undetermined. The trim removed 7 bases at V and 4 bases at J, leaving 6 bases unmatched. This CDR3 region has 14 residues. The germline V gene encodes CDR1 MDHEN and CDR2 SYDVKM. This sample was included in a study of cytomegalovirus exposure and HLA in healthy donors. General study findings and limits: Rare sequences made up most TCRs, while some public TCRs were found in many donors. Investigators reported around 150 TCR beta chains as tied to cytomegalovirus.

The donors were members of the roughly 120-subject validation cohort (separate from the roughly 670-subject first cohort). Here immunoSEQ multiplex PCR was the method, and the copy in TCRdb shows in-frame clones only, minus some. Here the sample spans 90,000 or so clones, around 84% being singletons. The chain carries TRBV28 and TRBJ2-7, with 11 bases aligning to TRBD1. Sequenced sample: PBMCs. The receptor comes from a man aged 18 to 29 in good health and CMV-seropositive. DNA for the CDR3: TGTGCCAGCACCACTGGGACAGGGGGGTACGAGCAGTACTTC. This codes for CASTTGTGGYEQYF. Using reference TRBV28 and TRBJ2-7 for the parts outside the CDR3, the full variable domain is DVKVTQSSRYLVKRTGEKVFLECVQDMDHENMFWYRQDPGLGLRLIYFSYDVKMKEKGDIPEGYSVSREKKERFSLILESASTNQTSMYLCASTTGTGGYEQYFGPGTRLTVT.